The T cell receptor (beta chain) described here comes from a study of response to subunit inactivated influenza vaccine. Study-level points and caveats: The authors put forward the suggestion that each seasonal influenza vaccination may bring in only a limited number of new T cells.

Losses at the gene ends were 1 base for V and 9 bases for J; bases not matched to a gene: 5. This CDR3 contains 14 residues. Points on this clonotype: What it binds is unknown.

In TCRdb, the RT-PCR reads were re-called with MiXCR into one record per CDR3 protein. The data contain around 500,000 distinct CDR3 sequences, approximately 11% of them singletons. The sequencing used PBMCs from blood, collected roughly 48 days after vaccination. The sequence came from a man aged 45-60 years who received an inactivated influenza vaccine. The chain carries TRBV12-3 or TRBV12-4 and TRBJ2-1; 8 bases agree with TRBD2. The CDR3 loop reads CASSLVIAGSEQFF. DNA of the CDR3: TGTGCCAGCAGTTTAGTGATAGCGGGAAGTGAGCAGTTCTTC.